This entry concerns a single T cell receptor beta chain. Its antigen is unidentified. Second-dose groups at about 4 or about 12 weeks were pooled. The data were obtained in a study of T cell responses to AZD1222 COVID-19 vaccine. Data came from immunoSEQ multiplex PCR; TCRdb stores just in-frame clones and leaves some out. Counted here are about 180,000 clones, 88% occurring once; the ten biggest clones make up 9.5% to 13%. Germline assignment: CDR1 MNHEY and CDR2 SVGEGT. Losses at the gene ends were 2 bases for V and 4 bases for J; bases not matched to a gene: 3. The CDR3 is made up of 15 amino acids. Study-wide results and limits: Seropositive status at baseline applied to only a handful of AZD1222 recipients.

The source was peripheral blood, collected 28 days after the second AZD1222 dose. The chain carries TRBV6-2 or TRBV6-3 and TRBJ2-3; TRBD2 aligns across 10 bases. The origin of this receptor is an adult who received the AZD1222 COVID-19 vaccine. This chain's CDR3 is CASSYKGLAADTQYF. In DNA form, the CDR3 reads TGTGCCAGCAGTTACAAAGGACTAGCGGCAGATACGCAGTATTTT.